This paragraph reports one T cell receptor beta chain. Its antigen remains unidentified. Per-base qualities were not stored, and no clone one base away is much larger. The data belong to a study of cytomegalovirus exposure and HLA in healthy donors (TCRdb year 2017). For the wider study: According to a later analysis, one platform produced both the 110 or so validation repertoires and the 550 to 800 repertoires of the first cohort. The study aimed to test whether signatures of past pathogen exposure could be identified by cataloging public T cell receptors. Along with the roughly 670-subject first cohort, a separate validation cohort of over a hundred different subjects was used. High-throughput TCR immunosequencing, statistical association of individual TCRs with disease status, and machine learning were combined to predict cytomegalovirus infection status.

Donors formed part of the validation cohort, which comprised 120 subjects and was distinct from the first cohort of 670 or so subjects. Points the paper makes about the study in general: A few of the identified cytomegalovirus-associated TCR beta chains were confirmed in vitro to be specific for cytomegalovirus antigens. In the study, 164 TCR beta chains were listed as associated with cytomegalovirus. In a later analysis, TCRs clustered in the first cohort were found to also tend to co-occur in the roughly 120 validation repertoires, with around 94% of cluster scores above 0. According to the authors, the approach could potentially be generalized to other disease states and immunological phenotypes. A later analysis had no HLA typing for the validation cohort, so co-occurrence there was scored across all 110 or so repertoires. While some public TCRs were present in many individuals, most TCR sequences turned up only very rarely across donors. The classifier was reported to diagnose cytomegalovirus status with high specificity and sensitivity in both the original and validation cohorts.

The library was prepared using the immunoSEQ multiplex PCR assay. The authors processed their data as follows. A statistical classification framework was developed to diagnose cytomegalovirus status using the catalog of TCR beta chain sequences. TCRdb provides this immuneACCESS table in a form limited to in-frame rearrangements. Some clones are lacking; in checked studies, under half of them reflect an unresolved V gene, and why the rest are absent is not known. The V and J calls and clone size come from that table; D and trimming were worked out from the DNA. The table for this sample lists 59,000 or so clones; approximately 92% of them were counted only once. Of the sample, roughly 15% falls within the top ten clones. The material sequenced was PBMCs. This clonotype was sampled from a woman aged 18-29 years in good health and CMV-seronegative.

The CDR3 loop reads CSVLTGGYYGYTF. The sequenced DNA is TGCAGCGTCCTCACAGGGGGCTACTATGGCTACACCTTC. This chain is built from TRBV29-1 and TRBJ1-2, with 9 bases in between that match TRBD1. V is cut back by 6 bases and J by 3 bases, with 5 bases in the junction unmatched. CDR1 SQVTM and CDR2 ANQGSEA are derived from the germline V gene. Counted from cysteine to phenylalanine, this CDR3 has 13 amino acids. Solely the CDR3 DNA is kept, with 39 bases framed from the first base.